The 7 T cell receptor beta chains listed next were all sequenced from one sample in a study of cytomegalovirus exposure and HLA in healthy donors. Sequenced by immunoSEQ multiplex PCR; TCRdb stores in-frame clones only, minus some. The sample records 100,000 to 150,000 clones, roughly 87% being singletons. Material for sequencing was PBMCs. These receptors all come from a woman aged 18-29 years in good health and CMV-seronegative.

The V call is TRBV6-4, the J call TRBJ2-3; maybe TRBD2 (7 bases). The ends were cut back, 2 bases at V and 2 bases at J, with 8 bases in the middle. The CDR3 is made up of 14 amino acids. Germline loops: CDR1 MRHNA, CDR2 SNTAGT. The DNA for the CDR3 is TGTGCCAGCAGTGACGGGGGGGCCACAGATACGCAGTATTTT. Translation gives CASSDGGATDTQYF.

This chain links TRBV9 with TRBJ2-3, with 11 bases matching TRBD2. From germline, CDR1 is SGDLS and CDR2 YYNGEE. The length of the CDR3 is 16 residues. The trim removed 3 bases at V and 5 bases at J, leaving 8 bases unmatched. The CDR3 sequence: CASSGLAGGLQDTQYF. The CDR3 coding sequence is TGTGCCAGCAGCGGATTAGCGGGGGGGCTTCAAGATACGCAGTATTTT.

This clone appeared a few times. The chain has TRBV27 and TRBJ1-2; 9 positions agree with TRBD1. This CDR3 is built from 17 residues. V trimming: 4 bases; J trimming: 5 bases; junction bases outside the gene matches: 14. In germline, CDR1 is MNHEY, CDR2 SMNVEV (reference sequence). The DNA for the CDR3 is TGTGCCAGCAGTTCAATTGCGGGACAGGGAGTAGGATATGGCTACACCTTC. Translated: CASSSIAGQGVGYGYTF.

The chain employs TRBV19 and TRBJ2-6; D remains ambiguous. The germline CDR1 and CDR2 sequences are LNHDA and SQIVND (reference sequence). This CDR3 comprises 13 residues. Trimming took 6 bases from V and 2 from J, leaving 5 bases between them. The CDR3 sequence: CASRGAGANVLTF. CDR3 coding DNA: TGTGCCAGTAGAGGAGCTGGGGCCAACGTCCTGACTTTC.

The chain uses TRBV25-1 and TRBJ2-7, with D possibly TRBD2 on 6 matching bases. The V and J ends lost 7 bases and 1 base respectively, with 17 bases between them. This CDR3 contains 15 residues. The V gene's germline CDR1 is MGHDK and CDR2 SYGVNS. The CDR3: CASTIGAGLSYEQYF. As DNA, the CDR3 is TGTGCCAGCACAATCGGGGCGGGACTTTCCTACGAGCAGTACTTC.

The rearrangement links TRBV19 to TRBJ1-5; a possible D gene is TRBD1 (6 bases). Germline values: CDR1 LNHDA, CDR2 SQIVND (reference sequence). The CDR3 extends over 13 amino acids. V lost 5 bases, J lost 9 bases, and 14 bases lay in between. CDR3 nucleotide sequence: TGTGCCAGTAGTGAAGCAGGGGAACGGCCCCAGCATTTT. This sequence encodes CASSEAGERPQHF.

This chain joins TRBV2 and TRBJ2-2; 8 nucleotides match TRBD2. J lost 8 bases, V lost 4 bases, and 6 bases had no gene match. This CDR3 comprises 14 residues. Germline V gene data show CDR1 as SNHLY and CDR2 as FYNNEI. CDR3 sequence (DNA): TGTGCCAGCAGTGGGGAAGCGGGGGTTGGGGAGCTGTTTTTT. Residues: CASSGEAGVGELFF. Together with reference TRBV2 and TRBJ2-2, the CDR3 gives the full variable domain: EPEVTQTPSHQVTQMGQEVILRCVPISNHLYFYWYRQILGQKVEFLVSFYNNEISEKSEIFDDQFSVERPDGSNFTLKIRSTKLEDSAMYFCASSGEAGVGELFFGEGSRLTVL.